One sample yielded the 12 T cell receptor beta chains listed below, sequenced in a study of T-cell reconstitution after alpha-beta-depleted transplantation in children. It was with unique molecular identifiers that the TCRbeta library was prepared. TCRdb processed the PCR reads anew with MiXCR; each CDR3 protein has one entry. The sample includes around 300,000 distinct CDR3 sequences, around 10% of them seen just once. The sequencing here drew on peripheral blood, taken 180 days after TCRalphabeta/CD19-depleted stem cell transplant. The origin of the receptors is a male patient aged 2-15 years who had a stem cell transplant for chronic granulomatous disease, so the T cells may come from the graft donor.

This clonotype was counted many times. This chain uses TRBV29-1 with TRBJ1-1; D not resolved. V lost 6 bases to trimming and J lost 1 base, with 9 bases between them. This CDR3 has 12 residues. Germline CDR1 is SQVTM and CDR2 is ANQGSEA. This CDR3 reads CSVFSGNTEAFF. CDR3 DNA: TGCAGCGTATTTTCAGGGAACACTGAAGCTTTCTTT.

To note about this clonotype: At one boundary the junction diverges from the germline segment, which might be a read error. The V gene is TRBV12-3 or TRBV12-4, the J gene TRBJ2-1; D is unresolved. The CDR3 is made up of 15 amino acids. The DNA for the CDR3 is TGTGCCAGCAATTACTTCGCGTGGGCATACAATGAGCGGTTCTTC. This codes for CASNYFAWAYNERFF.

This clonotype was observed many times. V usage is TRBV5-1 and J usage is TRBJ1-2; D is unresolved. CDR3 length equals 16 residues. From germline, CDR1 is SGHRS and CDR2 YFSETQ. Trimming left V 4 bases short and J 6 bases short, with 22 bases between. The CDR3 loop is CASSLLGPWGANGYTF. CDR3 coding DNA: TGCGCCAGCAGCCTGCTAGGCCCCTGGGGAGCAAATGGCTACACCTTC.

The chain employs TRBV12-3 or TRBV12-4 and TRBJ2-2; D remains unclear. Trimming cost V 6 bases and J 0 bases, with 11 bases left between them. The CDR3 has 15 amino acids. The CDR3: CASRPQVTNTGELFF. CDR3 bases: TGTGCCAGCAGGCCCCAGGTGACGAACACCGGGGAGCTGTTTTTT.

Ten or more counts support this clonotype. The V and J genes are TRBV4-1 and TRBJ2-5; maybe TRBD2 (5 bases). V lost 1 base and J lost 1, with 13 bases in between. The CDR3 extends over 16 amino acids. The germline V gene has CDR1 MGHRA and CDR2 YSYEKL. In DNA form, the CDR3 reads TGCGCCAGCAGCCAAGTAGAAAGGCGGGCCCAAGAGACCCAGTACTTC. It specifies CASSQVERRAQETQYF.

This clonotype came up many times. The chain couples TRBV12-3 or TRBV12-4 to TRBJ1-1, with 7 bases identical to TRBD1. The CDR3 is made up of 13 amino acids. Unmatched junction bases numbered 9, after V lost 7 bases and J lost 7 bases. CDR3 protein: CASTRDSRSEAFF. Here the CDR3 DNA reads TGTGCCAGCACTCGGGACAGTCGGAGTGAAGCTTTCTTT.

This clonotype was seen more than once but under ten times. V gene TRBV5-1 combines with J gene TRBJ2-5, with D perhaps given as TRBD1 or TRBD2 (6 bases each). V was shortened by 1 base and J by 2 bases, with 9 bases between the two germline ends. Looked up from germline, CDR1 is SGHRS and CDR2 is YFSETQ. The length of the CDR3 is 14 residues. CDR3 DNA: TGCGCCAGCAGCTTGCGGGGGCCACAAGAGACCCAGTACTTC. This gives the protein CASSLRGPQETQYF.

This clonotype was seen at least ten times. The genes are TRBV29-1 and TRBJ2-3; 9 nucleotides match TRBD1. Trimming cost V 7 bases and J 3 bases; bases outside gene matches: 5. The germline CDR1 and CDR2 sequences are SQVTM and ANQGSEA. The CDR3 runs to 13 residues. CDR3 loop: CSGRDRETDTQYF. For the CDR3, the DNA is TGCAGCGGTAGGGACAGGGAAACAGATACGCAGTATTTT.

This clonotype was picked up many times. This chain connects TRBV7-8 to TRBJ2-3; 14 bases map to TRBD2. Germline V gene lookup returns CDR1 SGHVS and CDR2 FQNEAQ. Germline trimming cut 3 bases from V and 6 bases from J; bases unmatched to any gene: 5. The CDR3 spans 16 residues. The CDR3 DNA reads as TGTGCCAGCAGCTTGACTAGCGGGGGGGCTTGGGATACGCAGTATTTT. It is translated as CASSLTSGGAWDTQYF. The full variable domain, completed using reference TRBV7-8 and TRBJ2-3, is GAGVSQSPRYKVAKRGQDVALRCDPISGHVSLFWYQQALGQGPEFLTYFQNEAQLDKSGLPSDRFFAERPEGSVSTLKIQRTQQEDSAVYLCASSLTSGGAWDTQYFGPGTRLTVL.

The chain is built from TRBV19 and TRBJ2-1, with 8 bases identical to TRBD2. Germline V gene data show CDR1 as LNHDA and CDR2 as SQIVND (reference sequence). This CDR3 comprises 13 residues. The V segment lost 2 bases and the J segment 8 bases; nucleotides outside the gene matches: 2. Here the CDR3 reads CASSIREGYEQFF. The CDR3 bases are TGTGCCAGTAGTATACGGGAGGGCTATGAGCAGTTCTTC.

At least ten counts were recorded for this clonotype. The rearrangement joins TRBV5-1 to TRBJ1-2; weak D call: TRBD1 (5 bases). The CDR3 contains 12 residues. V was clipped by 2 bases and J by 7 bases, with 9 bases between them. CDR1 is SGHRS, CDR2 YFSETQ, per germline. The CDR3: CASSFRGSGYTF. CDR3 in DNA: TGCGCCAGCAGCTTTCGGGGGTCTGGCTACACCTTC.

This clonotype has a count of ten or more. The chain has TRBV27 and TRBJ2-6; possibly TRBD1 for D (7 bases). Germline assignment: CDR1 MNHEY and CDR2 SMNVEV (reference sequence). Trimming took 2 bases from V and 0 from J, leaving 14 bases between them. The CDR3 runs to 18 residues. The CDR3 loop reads CASSLGGGAGSGANVLTF. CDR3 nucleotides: TGTGCCAGCAGTTTAGGAGGGGGCGCAGGCTCTGGGGCCAACGTCCTGACTTTC.